Given below is one TCR beta chain in context. Its cognate antigen is unknown. This specimen comes from a study of cytomegalovirus exposure and HLA in healthy donors. Across the whole study: Approximately 200 million T cells yielded 100 million or so unique TCR beta sequences in earlier analysis.

The study ran its PCR with 60 Vbeta and 13 Jbeta primers. Sequenced by immunoSEQ multiplex PCR; TCRdb stores in-frame clones only, minus some. Of approximately 220,000 clones detected, more than 75% appear once; the ten largest clones hold approximately 5.7%. CDR1 SGHNT and CDR2 YENEEA come from the germline V gene. There are 15 residues in the CDR3. V was pared by 2 bases and J by 5 bases, with 4 bases of the junction left unmatched. Findings and caveats of the study: Follow-up analysis seemed to connect common viral pathogens with several of the most significant clusters identified. According to a later analysis, donors in an Asian-associated ancestry cluster reportedly had fewer N-insertions than the roughly 670-donor mean.

The clonotype comes from a man in his forties in good health and CMV-seropositive. Sequenced material: PBMCs. The genes are TRBV11-3 and TRBJ2-5, with 11 nucleotides matching TRBD1. The CDR3 spells CASSLRTGGEETQYF. CDR3 nucleotides: TGTGCCAGCAGCTTAAGGACAGGGGGCGAGGAGACCCAGTACTTC.